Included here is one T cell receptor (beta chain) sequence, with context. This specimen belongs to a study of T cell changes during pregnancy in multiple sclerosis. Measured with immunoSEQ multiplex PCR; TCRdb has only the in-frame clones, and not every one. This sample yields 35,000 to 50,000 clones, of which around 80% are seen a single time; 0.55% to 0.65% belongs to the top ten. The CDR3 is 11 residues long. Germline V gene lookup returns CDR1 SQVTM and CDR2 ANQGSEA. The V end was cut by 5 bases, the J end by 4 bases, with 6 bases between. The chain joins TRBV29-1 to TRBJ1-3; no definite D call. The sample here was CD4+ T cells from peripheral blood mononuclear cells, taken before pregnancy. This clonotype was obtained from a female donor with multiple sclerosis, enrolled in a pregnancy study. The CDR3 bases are TGCAGCGTTTCCCGGGGAAACACCATATATTTT. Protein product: CSVSRGNTIYF. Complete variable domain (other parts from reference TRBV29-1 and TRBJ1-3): SAVISQKPSRDICQRGTSLTIQCQVDSQVTMMFWYRQQPGQSLTLIATANQGSEATYESGFVIDKFPISRPNLTFSTLTVSNMSPEDSSIYLCSVSRGNTIYFGEGSWLTVV.